These T cell receptor beta chains were read from a single sample in a study of CD8 T cells in Susac syndrome. MiXCR was run by TCRdb on the immunoSEQ multiplex PCR reads, yielding one entry per CDR3 protein. Of about 190,000 distinct CDR3 sequences in the sample, about 93% were seen once. Sequencing used CD4+ T cells from PBMCs. The receptors stem from a human donor in good health. Each CDR3 is given with its conserved first and last residue. The order of the fields is D gene, V gene, clone size, J gene, CDR3 length, CDR3 protein, CDR3 DNA. A D gene is named only where the DNA matches it firmly. A row's size may be missing; if present it is once, few, many or a size class.

>-|TRBV24-1|once|TRBJ2-5|16
CATSDSHRRWQETQYF
TGTGCCACCAGTGATTCCCACAGGCGGTGGCAAGAGACCCAGTACTTC
>-|TRBV7-2|-|TRBJ2-3|15
CASSLGKGSTDTQYF
TGTGCCAGCAGCTTAGGGAAGGGGAGCACAGATACGCAGTATTTT
>-|TRBV7-2|-|TRBJ1-1|14
CASSHRVDGTEAFF
TGTGCCAGCAGCCACAGGGTTGACGGCACTGAAGCTTTCTTT
>-|TRBV4-2|-|TRBJ2-1|13
CASKHGPINEQFF
TGTGCCAGCAAACACGGACCGATCAATGAGCAGTTCTTC
>TRBD1|TRBV5-1|-|TRBJ2-4|14
CASSLGDRKNIQYF
TGCGCCAGCAGCTTGGGGGACAGAAAAAACATTCAGTACTTC
>-|TRBV27|-|TRBJ2-5|14
CASSLEHHQETQYF
TGTGCCAGCAGTTTAGAGCACCATCAAGAGACCCAGTACTTC
>-|TRBV18|-|TRBJ1-1|16
CASSSIRGRGNTEAFF
TGTGCCAGCTCGTCGATACGGGGCAGGGGAAACACTGAAGCTTTCTTT
>-|TRBV6-6|-|TRBJ1-2|15
CASKHAGAELYGYTF
TGTGCCAGCAAACACGCCGGGGCAGAACTCTATGGCTACACCTTC
>-|TRBV15|once|TRBJ2-1|17
CATSRDLGRFPYNEQFF
TGTGCCACCAGCAGAGATTTGGGACGGTTTCCCTACAATGAGCAGTTCTTC
>-|TRBV29-1|-|TRBJ2-1|12
CSLRWGSNEQFF
TGCAGCCTACGGTGGGGGAGTAATGAGCAGTTCTTC
>-|TRBV7-9|-|TRBJ1-5|16
CASSLAAAVVNQPQHF
TGTGCCAGCAGCTTGGCGGCAGCCGTCGTGAATCAGCCCCAGCATTTT
>-|TRBV20-1|-|TRBJ2-2|12
CSARSNTGELFF
TGCAGTGCTAGGTCGAACACCGGGGAGCTGTTTTTT
>-|TRBV2|-|TRBJ2-6|14
CASMSLSGANVLTF
TGTGCCAGCATGAGCCTCTCTGGGGCCAACGTCCTGACTTTC
>-|TRBV28|-|TRBJ2-3|12
CASSGTQDTQYF
TGTGCCAGCAGTGGAACTCAGGATACGCAGTATTTT
>-|TRBV7-9|-|TRBJ2-3|15
CASSLDRGPTDTQYF
TGTGCCAGCAGTTTAGACCGGGGACCCACAGATACGCAGTATTTT
>-|TRBV11-2|few|TRBJ1-1|14
CASSLQGMNTEAFF
TGTGCCAGCAGCTTACAGGGTATGAACACTGAAGCTTTCTTT
>-|TRBV20-1|-|TRBJ1-5|15
CKPLRGINSNQPQHF
TGCAAGCCCCTGCGTGGCATAAATAGCAATCAGCCCCAGCATTTT
>TRBD2|TRBV7-2|-|TRBJ2-2|13
CASSSAGPGELFF
TGTGCCAGCAGCTCAGCGGGGCCCGGGGAGCTGTTTTTT
>TRBD1|TRBV7-2|-|TRBJ1-2|15
CASSRDRVGGYGYTF
TGTGCCAGCAGCCGAGACAGGGTGGGGGGCTATGGCTACACCTTC
>TRBD2|TRBV20-1|-|TRBJ2-2|19
CSARARAGGTSANTGELFF
TGCAGTGCTAGAGCTCGAGCGGGGGGGACTTCCGCGAACACCGGGGAGCTGTTTTTT
>TRBD1|TRBV28|-|TRBJ1-2|14
CASTLDRDYYGYTF
TGTGCCAGCACCTTGGACAGGGACTACTATGGCTACACCTTC
>-|TRBV10-3|-|TRBJ1-1|12
CAISEFGPEAFF
TGTGCCATCAGTGAGTTCGGACCAGAAGCTTTCTTT
>-|TRBV5-1|-|TRBJ2-1|14
CASRALQAGNEQFF
TGCGCCAGCCGGGCTCTCCAGGCCGGGAATGAGCAGTTCTTC
>TRBD1|TRBV10-3|-|TRBJ1-6|14
CAISPGQAISPLHF
TGTGCCATCAGTCCGGGACAGGCCATTTCACCCCTCCACTTT
>-|TRBV19|once|TRBJ1-1|16
CASSIGAALMNTEAFF
TGTGCCAGTAGTATCGGTGCAGCCCTAATGAACACTGAAGCTTTCTTT
>-|TRBV28|-|TRBJ1-2|12
CACSRFSYGYTF
TGTGCCTGCTCTCGGTTTAGCTATGGCTACACCTTC
>TRBD2|TRBV28|-|TRBJ2-1|14
CASSMGGARNEQFF
TGTGCCAGCAGTATGGGAGGGGCGAGGAATGAGCAGTTCTTC
>-|TRBV29-1|-|TRBJ2-1|12
CSVERVYNEQFF
TGCAGCGTTGAGAGAGTCTACAATGAGCAGTTCTTC
>-|TRBV7-9|-|TRBJ1-4|14
CASAAEGTNEKLFF
TGTGCCAGCGCCGCGGAGGGAACTAATGAAAAACTGTTTTTT
>TRBD1|TRBV29-1|-|TRBJ1-1|15
CSATGTGLPHTEAFF
TGCAGCGCTACCGGGACAGGCTTACCCCACACTGAAGCTTTCTTT
>-|TRBV14|-|TRBJ2-3|16
CASSARGGAGADTQYF
TGTGCCAGCAGCGCCCGAGGGGGGGCCGGAGCAGATACGCAGTATTTT
>-|TRBV30|-|TRBJ1-1|14
CAWRISDRNTEAFF
TGTGCCTGGAGAATTTCCGACAGGAACACTGAAGCTTTCTTT
>TRBD1|TRBV5-1|-|TRBJ2-7|16
CASSLGQGPRIVEQYF
TGCGCCAGCAGCTTGGGACAGGGCCCCAGGATCGTCGAGCAGTACTTC
>TRBD2|TRBV6-2/TRBV6-3|once|TRBJ2-5|16
CASSYKLAGTRWTQYF
TGTGCCAGCAGTTACAAACTAGCGGGGACCAGATGGACCCAGTACTTC
>-|TRBV5-1|-|TRBJ2-7|13
CASSREGTYEQYF
TGCGCCAGCAGCCGAGAGGGAACCTACGAGCAGTACTTC
>-|TRBV3-1|-|TRBJ1-2|14
CASSQGQQNYGYTF
TGTGCCAGCAGCCAAGGTCAACAGAACTATGGCTACACCTTC
>-|TRBV7-9|-|TRBJ1-1|16
CASSLVGKTSSAEAFF
TGTGCCAGCAGCTTAGTAGGAAAGACTTCGAGTGCTGAAGCTTTCTTT
>TRBD2|TRBV28|-|TRBJ2-1|16
CASSLSLAASYNEQFF
TGTGCCAGCAGTTTATCCCTAGCGGCCTCCTACAATGAGCAGTTCTTC
>TRBD2|TRBV6-6|-|TRBJ2-2|11
CASLAGGELFF
TGTGCCAGTCTAGCGGGCGGGGAGCTGTTTTTT
>-|TRBV9|once|TRBJ1-3|16
CASSPSPGKTGNTIYF
TGTGCCAGCAGCCCCTCCCCCGGAAAGACTGGAAACACCATATATTTT
>-|TRBV6-1|-|TRBJ1-6|11
CASSERSPLHF
TGTGCCAGCAGTGAACGTTCACCCCTCCACTTT
>-|TRBV19|once|TRBJ2-2|15
CASSILGRNTGELFF
TGTGCCAGTAGTATTTTAGGGAGGAACACCGGGGAGCTGTTTTTT
>-|TRBV5-4|-|TRBJ2-7|13
CASSYRGTYEQYF
TGTGCCAGCAGCTACCGGGGTACCTACGAGCAGTACTTC
>TRBD2|TRBV7-3|-|TRBJ2-3|13
CASSSPGLGGQYF
TGTGCCAGCAGCTCGCCGGGACTAGGAGGGCAGTATTTT
>-|TRBV6-5|once|TRBJ2-1|16
CASSYLQLGGPNEQFF
TGTGCCAGCAGTTACCTTCAGCTAGGGGGGCCCAATGAGCAGTTCTTC
>-|TRBV5-6|-|TRBJ1-5|15
CASSLAPRADQPQHF
TGTGCCAGCAGCCTAGCCCCTCGGGCGGATCAGCCCCAGCATTTT
>-|TRBV7-6|few|TRBJ2-5|13
CASSLRGQETQYF
TGTGCCAGCAGCCTAAGGGGCCAAGAGACCCAGTACTTC
>TRBD1|TRBV6-5|once|TRBJ1-2|16
CASSYSSNRQGRFYTF
TGTGCCAGCAGTTACTCGAGTAACCGACAGGGACGCTTCTACACCTTC
>-|TRBV7-2|-|TRBJ2-5|14
CASSRTGLQETQYF
TGTGCCAGCAGCCGAACGGGGCTTCAAGAGACCCAGTACTTC
>TRBD1|TRBV27|-|TRBJ1-1|14
CASKGQGANTEAFF
TGTGCCAGCAAGGGACAGGGGGCTAACACTGAAGCTTTCTTT
>-|TRBV7-2|-|TRBJ2-7|14
CASSPRRGAYEQYF
TGTGCCAGCAGCCCCCGCAGAGGGGCGTACGAGCAGTACTTC
>-|TRBV28|-|TRBJ1-2|11
CASRGQPPYTF
TGTGCCAGCAGAGGACAACCACCCTACACCTTC
>-|TRBV3-1|-|TRBJ1-2|13
CASSQATSHGYTF
TGTGCCAGCAGCCAAGCCACAAGTCATGGCTACACCTTC
>-|TRBV12-3/TRBV12-4|-|TRBJ1-5|15
CASSSPGRANQPQHF
TGTGCCAGCAGCTCACCGGGGAGGGCCAATCAGCCCCAGCATTTT
>TRBD1|TRBV20-1|-|TRBJ2-3|16
CSARAHGTGRADTQYF
TGCAGTGCTAGAGCTCACGGGACAGGGAGGGCAGATACGCAGTATTTT
>-|TRBV28|-|TRBJ2-3|14
CASSLSPSTDTQYF
TGTGCCAGCAGTTTGAGTCCTAGCACAGATACGCAGTATTTT
>TRBD1|TRBV30|-|TRBJ1-2|12
CAWSDRGLGYTF
TGTGCCTGGAGTGACAGGGGGCTTGGCTACACCTTC
>-|TRBV29-1|-|TRBJ1-3|11
CATDSGNTIYF
TGCGCAACAGACTCTGGAAACACCATATATTTT